This T cell receptor (beta chain) stems from a study of blood T cell repertoires in COVID-19. Measured with immunoSEQ multiplex PCR; TCRdb has only the in-frame clones, and not every one. The sample lists 160,000 or so clones; around 84% were seen once. V trimming: 7 bases; J trimming: 3 bases; junction bases outside the gene matches: 5. Germline-derived CDR1 and CDR2 are MNHNY and SVGAGI (reference sequence). There are 13 residues in the CDR3. This chain joins TRBV6-6 and TRBJ1-1, with TRBD1 matching over 7 bases. The sequencing sample was made of peripheral blood. This TCR was sampled from a woman aged 45-65 years with acute or convalescent COVID-19. CDR3 DNA: TGTGCCAGCAATCCGGACAGGTACACTGAAGCTTTCTTT. This translates into CASNPDRYTEAFF.